The entry below gives a single TCR beta chain sequence along with its context. Its antigen is still unknown. The record originates from a study of cytomegalovirus exposure and HLA in healthy donors. The V gene's germline CDR1 is ENHRY and CDR2 SYGVKD. The CDR3 has 12 amino acids. V was cut by 2 bases and J by 8 bases, with 7 bases left in between. The study, taken as a whole, reports: For most TCR beta V segments, an earlier analysis put the productive rate at about 90% or about 30% of the time. Researchers reported from a later analysis that most CMV-associated TCR beta chains appeared HLA-restricted. In a later analysis, at a false discovery rate of 0.05, over 15,000 TCR beta sequences were associated with HLA alleles. Reportedly, HLA-A and HLA-B alleles of most subjects were accurately predicted from TCR beta.

13 Jbeta primers and 60 Vbeta primers were used for the PCR. Sequencing used immunoSEQ multiplex PCR; TCRdb keeps in-frame clones, though not all of them. The sample records about 100,000 clones, 75% being singletons. The sample was PBMCs. V usage is TRBV10-3 and J usage is TRBJ1-5; D perhaps matches TRBD1 (6 bases). The origin of this receptor is a woman aged 18-35 years in good health and CMV-seropositive. The CDR3 loop is CAISETGKPQHF. CDR3 nucleotide sequence: TGTGCCATCAGTGAGACAGGGAAGCCCCAGCATTTT.